This T cell receptor beta chain is from a study of cytomegalovirus exposure and HLA in healthy donors. General study results and limits: Many donors carried some public TCRs, although rarity characterized most TCR sequences. The classifier was said to identify cytomegalovirus status with high specificity and sensitivity.

CDR3 length: 15 amino acids. The germline V gene has CDR1 SEHNR and CDR2 FQNEAQ (reference sequence). Trimming removed 1 base at V and 6 bases at J, with 13 bases between. About this clone itself: The antigen remains unidentified.

Sequenced by immunoSEQ multiplex PCR; TCRdb stores in-frame clones only, minus some. This table holds some 250,000 clones, about 90% found once. While the first cohort had 500 to 700 subjects, the donors belonged to the separate validation cohort of about 130 subjects. This sequence was found in a woman aged 18-35 years in good health and CMV-seronegative. The sequenced sample consisted of PBMCs. The chain combines TRBV7-9 with TRBJ1-5; D not resolved. The CDR3 spells CASSLDFGVGQPQHF. CDR3 bases: TGTGCCAGCAGCTTAGATTTCGGGGTGGGTCAGCCCCAGCATTTT.